The source of this T cell receptor beta chain is a study of control samples from healthy donors and cancer patients. Repertoires were generated with immunoSEQ multiplex PCR, while TCRdb's copy carries only in-frame clones and drops some. The repertoire consists of 150,000 to 200,000 clones, with 88% occurring once and the leading ten covering roughly 5.3%. The CDR3 extends over 14 amino acids. Per the germline V gene, CDR1 is GTSNPN and CDR2 is SVGIG (reference sequence). The V and J ends lost 2 bases and 1 base respectively, with 8 bases between them. The origin of this receptor is a woman in her twenties or thirties in good health. What was sequenced was blood. The chain employs TRBV30 and TRBJ1-4; D not resolved. DNA for the CDR3: TGTGCCTGGAGTCCGGGAGGAACTAATGAAAAACTGTTTTTT. Translating it yields CAWSPGGTNEKLFF.